This T cell receptor (beta chain) was profiled in a study of blood T cell repertoires in COVID-19. Study-level background: Spain, Italy and the United States supplied samples that represented acute and convalescent COVID-19. T cells, B-cell-depleted T cells, or PBMCs supplied cDNA or gDNA.

Methods used by the authors: Reference gene primer amplification yielded estimated nucleated cell counts. TCRdb's table, derived via immunoSEQ multiplex PCR, lists solely in-frame clones and lacks some. V, J and clone size are taken as reported in that table, and D and trimming were inferred from the DNA itself. This repertoire shows 50,000 to 55,000 clones, 70% to 85% found once; its top ten account for roughly 11%. This CDR3 has 16 residues. CDR1 is SGHTS, CDR2 YDEGEE, per germline. After removal of 6 bases from V and 4 bases from J, the junction contained 15 bases not matched to a gene. Followed over time, Seattle patients had been enrolled while infection was active.

Material: peripheral blood. The chain recombines TRBV5-8 with TRBJ1-2; TRBD1 agrees at 7 bases. The TCR originated in an elderly man with COVID-19, enrolled during active disease. The CDR3 bases are TGTGCCAGCACCCCCCAGGGGGACTCAACCCTCTATGGCTACACCTTC. This codes for CASTPQGDSTLYGYTF.